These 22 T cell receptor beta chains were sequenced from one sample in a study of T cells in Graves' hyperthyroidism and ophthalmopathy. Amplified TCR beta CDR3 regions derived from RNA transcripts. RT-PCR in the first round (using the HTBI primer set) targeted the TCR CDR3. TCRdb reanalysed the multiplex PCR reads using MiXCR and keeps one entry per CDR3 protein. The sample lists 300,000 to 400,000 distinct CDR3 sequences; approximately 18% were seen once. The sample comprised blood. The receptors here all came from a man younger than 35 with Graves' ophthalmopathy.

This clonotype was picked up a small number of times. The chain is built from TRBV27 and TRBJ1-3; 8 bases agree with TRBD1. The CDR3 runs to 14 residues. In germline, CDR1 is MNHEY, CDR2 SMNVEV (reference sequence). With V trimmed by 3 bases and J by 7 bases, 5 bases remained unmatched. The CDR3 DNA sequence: TGTGCCAGCAGTTTCAGGCAGGGGGCGAACACCATATATTTT. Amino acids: CASSFRQGANTIYF.

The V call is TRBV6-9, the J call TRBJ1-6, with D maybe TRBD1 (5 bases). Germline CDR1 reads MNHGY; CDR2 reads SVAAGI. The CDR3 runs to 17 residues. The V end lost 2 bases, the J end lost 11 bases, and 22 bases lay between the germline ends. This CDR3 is CASSYLRLGAGDAPLHF. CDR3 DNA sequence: TGTGCCAGCAGTTATCTCCGACTCGGGGCGGGTGATGCACCCCTCCACTTT.

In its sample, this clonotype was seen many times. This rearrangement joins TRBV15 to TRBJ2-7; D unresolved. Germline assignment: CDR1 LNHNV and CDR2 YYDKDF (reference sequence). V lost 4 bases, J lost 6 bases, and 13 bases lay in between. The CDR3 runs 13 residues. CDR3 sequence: CATSTSRRVEQYF. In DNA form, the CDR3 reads TGTGCCACCAGCACCTCCCGACGAGTCGAGCAGTACTTC.

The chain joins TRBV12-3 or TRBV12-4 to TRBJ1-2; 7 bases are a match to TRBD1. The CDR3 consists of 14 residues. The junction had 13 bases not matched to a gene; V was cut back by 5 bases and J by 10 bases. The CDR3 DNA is TGTGCCAGCAGTCCTAGACAGGGAATGGCTATCTACACCTTC. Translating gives CASSPRQGMAIYTF.

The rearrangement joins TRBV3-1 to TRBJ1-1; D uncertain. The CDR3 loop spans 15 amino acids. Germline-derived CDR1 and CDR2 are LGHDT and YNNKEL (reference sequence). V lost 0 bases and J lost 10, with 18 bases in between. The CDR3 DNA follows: TGTGCCAGCAGCCAAGAAGGCGGCAGCAACTTAAGAGCTTTCTTT. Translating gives CASSQEGGSNLRAFF.

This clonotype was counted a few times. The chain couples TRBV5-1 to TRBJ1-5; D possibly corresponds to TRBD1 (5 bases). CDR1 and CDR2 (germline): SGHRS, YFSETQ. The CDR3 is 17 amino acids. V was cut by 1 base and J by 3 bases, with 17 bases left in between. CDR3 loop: CASSLTALAGPNQPQHF. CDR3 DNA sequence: TGCGCCAGCAGCTTGACGGCTCTGGCGGGGCCCAATCAGCCCCAGCATTTT.

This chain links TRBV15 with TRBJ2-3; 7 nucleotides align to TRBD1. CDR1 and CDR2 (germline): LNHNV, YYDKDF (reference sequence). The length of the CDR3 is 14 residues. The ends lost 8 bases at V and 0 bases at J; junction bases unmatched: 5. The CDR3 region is CATLGGESTDTQYF. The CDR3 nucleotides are TGTGCCACCTTAGGGGGCGAGAGCACAGATACGCAGTATTTT.

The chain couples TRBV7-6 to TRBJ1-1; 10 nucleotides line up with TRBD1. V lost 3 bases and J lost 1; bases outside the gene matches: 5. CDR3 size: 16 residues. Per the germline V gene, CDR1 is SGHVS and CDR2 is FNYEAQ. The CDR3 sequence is CASSLGDRGGNTEAFF. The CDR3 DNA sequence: TGTGCCAGCAGCTTGGGGGACAGGGGCGGGAACACTGAAGCTTTCTTT.

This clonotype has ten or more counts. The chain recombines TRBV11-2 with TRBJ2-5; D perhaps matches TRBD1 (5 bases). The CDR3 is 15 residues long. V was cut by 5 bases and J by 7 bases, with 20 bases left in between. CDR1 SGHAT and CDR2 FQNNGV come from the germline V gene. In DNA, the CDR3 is TGTGCCAGCAGCCGACCGGACACTCTCGTTGGGACCCAGTACTTC. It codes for CASSRPDTLVGTQYF.

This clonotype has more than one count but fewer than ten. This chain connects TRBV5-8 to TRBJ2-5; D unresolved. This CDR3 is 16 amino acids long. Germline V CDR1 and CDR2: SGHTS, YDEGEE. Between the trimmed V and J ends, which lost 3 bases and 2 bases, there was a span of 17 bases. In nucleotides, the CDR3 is TGTGCCAGCAGCTACAATCAGTGGGGTCAGCAAGAGACCCAGTACTTC. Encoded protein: CASSYNQWGQQETQYF. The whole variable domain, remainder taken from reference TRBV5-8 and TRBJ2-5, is EAGVTQSPTHLIKTRGQQATLRCSPISGHTSVYWYQQALGLGLQFLLWYDEGEERNRGNFPPRFSGRQFPNYSSELNVNALELEDSALYLCASSYNQWGQQETQYFGPGTRLLVL.

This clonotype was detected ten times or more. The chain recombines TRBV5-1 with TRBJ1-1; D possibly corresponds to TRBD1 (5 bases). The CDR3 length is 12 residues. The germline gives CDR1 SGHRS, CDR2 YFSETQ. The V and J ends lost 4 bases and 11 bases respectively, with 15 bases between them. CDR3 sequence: CASSVTGGEAFF. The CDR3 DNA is TGCGCCAGCAGCGTAACAGGCGGAGAGGCTTTCTTT.

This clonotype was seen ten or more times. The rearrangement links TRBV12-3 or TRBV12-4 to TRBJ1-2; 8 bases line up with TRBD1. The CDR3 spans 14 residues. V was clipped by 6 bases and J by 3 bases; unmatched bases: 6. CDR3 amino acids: CASRLGQEDYGYTF. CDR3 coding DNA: TGTGCCAGCAGGTTGGGACAGGAGGACTATGGCTACACCTTC.

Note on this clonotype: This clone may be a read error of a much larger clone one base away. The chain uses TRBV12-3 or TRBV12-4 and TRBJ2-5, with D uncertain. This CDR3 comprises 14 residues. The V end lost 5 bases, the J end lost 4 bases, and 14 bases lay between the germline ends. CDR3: CASSLLGSGETQYF. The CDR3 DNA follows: TGTGCCAGCAGTCTCCTAGGGTCGGGAGAGACCCAGTACTTC.

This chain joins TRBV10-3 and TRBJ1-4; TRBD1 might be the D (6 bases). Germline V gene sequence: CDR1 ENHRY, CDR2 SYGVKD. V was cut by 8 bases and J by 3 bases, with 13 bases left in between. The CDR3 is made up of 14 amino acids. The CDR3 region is CAIGGGSSNEKLFF. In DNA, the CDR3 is TGTGCCATCGGGGGGGGCTCATCTAATGAAAAACTGTTTTTT.

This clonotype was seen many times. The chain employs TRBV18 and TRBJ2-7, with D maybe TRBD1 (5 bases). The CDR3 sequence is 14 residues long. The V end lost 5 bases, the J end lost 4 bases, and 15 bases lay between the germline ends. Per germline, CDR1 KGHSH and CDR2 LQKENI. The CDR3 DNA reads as TGTGCCAGCTCAACCTATAGGGGCACGTACGAGCAGTACTTC. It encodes CASSTYRGTYEQYF.

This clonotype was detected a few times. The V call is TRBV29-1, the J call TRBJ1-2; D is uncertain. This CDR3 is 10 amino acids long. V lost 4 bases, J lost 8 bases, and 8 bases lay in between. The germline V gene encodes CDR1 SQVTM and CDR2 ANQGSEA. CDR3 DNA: TGCAGCGTTGTTGAGGGCGGCTACACCTTC. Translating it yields CSVVEGGYTF.

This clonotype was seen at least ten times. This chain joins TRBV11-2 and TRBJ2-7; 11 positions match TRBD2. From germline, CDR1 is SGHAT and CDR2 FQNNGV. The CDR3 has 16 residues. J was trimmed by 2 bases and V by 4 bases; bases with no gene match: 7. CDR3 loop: CASSYLGLAGAYEQYF. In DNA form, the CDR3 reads TGTGCCAGCAGCTATCTCGGACTAGCGGGCGCCTACGAGCAGTACTTC.

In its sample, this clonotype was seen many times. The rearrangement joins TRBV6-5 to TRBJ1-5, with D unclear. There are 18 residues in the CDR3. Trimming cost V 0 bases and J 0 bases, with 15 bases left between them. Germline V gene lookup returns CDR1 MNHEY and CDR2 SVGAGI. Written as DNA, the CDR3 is TGTGCCAGCAGTTACTCGAGTCGGGAGCTCTATAGCAATCAGCCCCAGCATTTT. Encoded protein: CASSYSSRELYSNQPQHF.

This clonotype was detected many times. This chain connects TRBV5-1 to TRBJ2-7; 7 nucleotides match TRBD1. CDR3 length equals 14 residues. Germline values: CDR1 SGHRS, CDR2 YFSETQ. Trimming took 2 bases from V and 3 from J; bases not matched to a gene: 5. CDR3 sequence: CASSFDGTVYEQYF. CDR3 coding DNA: TGCGCCAGCAGCTTCGACGGGACAGTCTACGAGCAGTACTTC.

This chain's CDR3 is CASSPRQTTDTQYF. The CDR3 coding sequence is TGTGCCAGCAGCCCGAGACAGACCACAGATACGCAGTATTTT. The J gene is TRBJ2-3, the V gene TRBV9, with a possible D match to TRBD1 (5 bases). Germline V lookup: CDR1 SGDLS, CDR2 YYNGEE. Trimming removed 4 bases at V and 2 bases at J, with 11 bases between. The CDR3 has 14 residues.

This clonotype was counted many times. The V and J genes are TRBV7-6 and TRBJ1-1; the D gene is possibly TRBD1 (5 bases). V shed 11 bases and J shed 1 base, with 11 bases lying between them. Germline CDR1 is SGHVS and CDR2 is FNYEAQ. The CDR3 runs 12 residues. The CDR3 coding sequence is TGTGCCGCTGGGGGTCGGAACACTGAAGCTTTCTTT. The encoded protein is CAAGGRNTEAFF. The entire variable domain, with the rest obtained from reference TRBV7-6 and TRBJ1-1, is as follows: GAGVSQSPRYKVTKRGQDVALRCDPISGHVSLYWYRQALGQGPEFLTYFNYEAQQDKSGLPNDRFSAERPEGSISTLTIQRTEQRDSAMYRCAAGGRNTEAFFGQGTRLTVV.

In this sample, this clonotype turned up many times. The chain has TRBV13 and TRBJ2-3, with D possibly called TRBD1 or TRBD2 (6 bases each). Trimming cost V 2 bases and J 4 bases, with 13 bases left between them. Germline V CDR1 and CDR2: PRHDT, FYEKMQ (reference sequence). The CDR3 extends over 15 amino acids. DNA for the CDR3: TGTGCCAGCAGCTTATCGGCAGGGGAGGCAGATACGCAGTATTTT. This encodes CASSLSAGEADTQYF.